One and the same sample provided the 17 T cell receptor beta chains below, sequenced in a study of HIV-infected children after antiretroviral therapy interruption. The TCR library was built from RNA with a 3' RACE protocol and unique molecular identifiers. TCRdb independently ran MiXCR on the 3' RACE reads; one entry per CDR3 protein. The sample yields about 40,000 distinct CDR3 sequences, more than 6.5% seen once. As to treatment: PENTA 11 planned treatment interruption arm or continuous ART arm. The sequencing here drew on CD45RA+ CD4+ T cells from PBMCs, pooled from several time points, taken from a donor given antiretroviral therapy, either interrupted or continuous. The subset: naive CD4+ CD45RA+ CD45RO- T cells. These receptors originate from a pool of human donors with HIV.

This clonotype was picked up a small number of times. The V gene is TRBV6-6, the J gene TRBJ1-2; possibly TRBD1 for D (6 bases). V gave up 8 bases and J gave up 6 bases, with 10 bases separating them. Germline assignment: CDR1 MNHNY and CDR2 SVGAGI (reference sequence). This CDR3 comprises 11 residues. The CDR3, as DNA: TGTGCCAGCCATAACAGGGATGGCTACACCTTC. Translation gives CASHNRDGYTF.

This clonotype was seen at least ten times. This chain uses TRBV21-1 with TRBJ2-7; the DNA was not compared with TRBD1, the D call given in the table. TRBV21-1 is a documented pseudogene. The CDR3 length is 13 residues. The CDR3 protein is CASSKKGVGEQYF. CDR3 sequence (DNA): TGTGCCAGCAGCAAGAAAGGGGTCGGGGAGCAGTACTTC.

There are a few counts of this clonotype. CDR3: CASSQNDHNEQFF. CDR3 bases: TGTGCCAGCAGCCAAAACGACCACAATGAGCAGTTCTTC. This sequence joins TRBV4-2 and TRBJ2-1; D call uncertain. Germline CDR1 is LGHNA and CDR2 is YNFKEQ. CDR3 length: 13 amino acids. Trimming removed 2 bases from V and 5 bases from J, with 7 bases in between.

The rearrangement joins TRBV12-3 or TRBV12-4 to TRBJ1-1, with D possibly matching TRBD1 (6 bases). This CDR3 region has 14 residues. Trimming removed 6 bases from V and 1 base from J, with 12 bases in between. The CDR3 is CASSLRGKNTEAFF. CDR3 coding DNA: TGTGCCAGCAGCCTGAGGGGGAAGAACACTGAAGCTTTCTTT.

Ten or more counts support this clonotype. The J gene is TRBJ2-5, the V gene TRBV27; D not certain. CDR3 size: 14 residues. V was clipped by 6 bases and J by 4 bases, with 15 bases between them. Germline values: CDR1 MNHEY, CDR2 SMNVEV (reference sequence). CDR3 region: CASRRTVLSETQYF. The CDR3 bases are TGTGCCAGCAGAAGGACCGTACTCTCAGAGACCCAGTACTTC.

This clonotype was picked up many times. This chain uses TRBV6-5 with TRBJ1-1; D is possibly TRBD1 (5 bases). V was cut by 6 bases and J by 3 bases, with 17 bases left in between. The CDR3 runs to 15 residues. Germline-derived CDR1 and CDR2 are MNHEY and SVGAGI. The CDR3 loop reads CASSRTGAIDTEAFF. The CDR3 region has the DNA TGTGCCAGCAGCCGAACTGGGGCGATTGACACTGAAGCTTTCTTT.

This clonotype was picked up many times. The CDR3 nucleotides are TGTGCCAGCTCTCTGGAAGACACAGAAGTCTTCTTT. Translating it yields CASSLEDTEVFF. This chain connects TRBV13 to TRBJ1-1; D uncertain. Trimming shortened V by 8 bases and J by 14 bases, and 21 bases separated the two germline ends. The germline gives CDR1 PRHDT, CDR2 FYEKMQ (reference sequence). The CDR3 contains 12 residues.

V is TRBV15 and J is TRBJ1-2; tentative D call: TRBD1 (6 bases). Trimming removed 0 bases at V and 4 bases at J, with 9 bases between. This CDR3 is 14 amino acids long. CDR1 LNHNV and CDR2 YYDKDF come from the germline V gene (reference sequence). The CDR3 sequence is CATSRETGPYGYTF. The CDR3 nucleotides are TGTGCCACCAGCAGAGAGACAGGTCCCTATGGCTACACCTTC.

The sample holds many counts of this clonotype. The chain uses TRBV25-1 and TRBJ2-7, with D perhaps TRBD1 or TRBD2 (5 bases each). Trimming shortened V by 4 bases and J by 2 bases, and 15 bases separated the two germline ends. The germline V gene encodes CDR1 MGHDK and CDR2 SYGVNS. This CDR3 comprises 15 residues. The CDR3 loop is CASSAPGTKPYEQYF. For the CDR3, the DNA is TGTGCCAGCAGTGCCCCCGGGACGAAACCCTACGAGCAGTACTTC.

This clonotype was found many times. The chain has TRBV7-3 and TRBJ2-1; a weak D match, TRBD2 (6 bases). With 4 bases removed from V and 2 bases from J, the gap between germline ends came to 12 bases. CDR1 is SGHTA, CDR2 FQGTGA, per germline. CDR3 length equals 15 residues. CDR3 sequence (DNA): TGTGCCAGCAGCTCGGGACTTCGGACCTACAATGAGCAGTTCTTC. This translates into CASSSGLRTYNEQFF.

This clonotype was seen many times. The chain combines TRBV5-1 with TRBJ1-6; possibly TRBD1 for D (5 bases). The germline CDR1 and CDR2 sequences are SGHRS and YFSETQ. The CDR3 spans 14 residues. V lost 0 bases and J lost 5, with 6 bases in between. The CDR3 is CASSLGQNNSPLHF. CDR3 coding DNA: TGCGCCAGCAGCTTGGGACAGAATAATTCACCCCTCCACTTT.

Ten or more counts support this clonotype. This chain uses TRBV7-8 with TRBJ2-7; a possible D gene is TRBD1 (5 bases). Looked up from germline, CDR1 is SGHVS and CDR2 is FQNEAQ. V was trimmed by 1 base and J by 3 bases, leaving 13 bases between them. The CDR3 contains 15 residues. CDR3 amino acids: CASSLETGRSYEQYF. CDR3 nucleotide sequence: TGTGCCAGCAGCTTAGAAACAGGACGGAGCTACGAGCAGTACTTC.

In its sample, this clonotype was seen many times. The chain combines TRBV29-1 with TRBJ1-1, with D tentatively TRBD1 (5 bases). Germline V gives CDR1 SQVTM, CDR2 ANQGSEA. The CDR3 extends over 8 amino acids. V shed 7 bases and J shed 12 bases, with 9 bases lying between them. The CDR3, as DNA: TGCAGCGCGGACACCCCTTTCTTT. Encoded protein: CSADTPFF.

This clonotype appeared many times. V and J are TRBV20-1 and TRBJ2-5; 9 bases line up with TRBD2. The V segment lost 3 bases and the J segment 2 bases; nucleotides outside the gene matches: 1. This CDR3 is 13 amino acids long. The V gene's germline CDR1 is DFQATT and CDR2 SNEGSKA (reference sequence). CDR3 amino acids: CSARSGGQETQYF. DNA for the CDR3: TGCAGTGCTAGGAGCGGGGGGCAAGAGACCCAGTACTTC.

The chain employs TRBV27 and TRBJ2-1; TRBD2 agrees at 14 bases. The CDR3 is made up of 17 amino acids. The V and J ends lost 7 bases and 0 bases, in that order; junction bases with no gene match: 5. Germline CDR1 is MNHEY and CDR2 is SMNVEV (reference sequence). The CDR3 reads CASNGLAGGHSYNEQFF. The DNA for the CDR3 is TGTGCCAGCAACGGACTAGCGGGGGGACACTCCTACAATGAGCAGTTCTTC.

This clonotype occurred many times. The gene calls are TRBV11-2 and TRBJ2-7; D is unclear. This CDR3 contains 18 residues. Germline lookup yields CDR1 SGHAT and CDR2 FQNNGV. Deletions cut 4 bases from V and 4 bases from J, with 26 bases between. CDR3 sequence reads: CASSSPRPGRRFGYEQYF. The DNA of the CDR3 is TGTGCCAGCAGCTCTCCCAGACCCGGTAGGCGGTTCGGATACGAGCAGTACTTC.

The DNA of the CDR3 is TGTGCCAGCAGCCTCCACGGGACTAGCGGCACAGATACGCAGTATTTT. This codes for CASSLHGTSGTDTQYF. V gene TRBV6-1 combines with J gene TRBJ2-3, with 10 bases matching TRBD2. Looked up from germline, CDR1 is MNHNS and CDR2 is SASEGT. This CDR3 comprises 16 residues. Germline trimming cut 6 bases from V and 1 base from J; bases unmatched to any gene: 7.